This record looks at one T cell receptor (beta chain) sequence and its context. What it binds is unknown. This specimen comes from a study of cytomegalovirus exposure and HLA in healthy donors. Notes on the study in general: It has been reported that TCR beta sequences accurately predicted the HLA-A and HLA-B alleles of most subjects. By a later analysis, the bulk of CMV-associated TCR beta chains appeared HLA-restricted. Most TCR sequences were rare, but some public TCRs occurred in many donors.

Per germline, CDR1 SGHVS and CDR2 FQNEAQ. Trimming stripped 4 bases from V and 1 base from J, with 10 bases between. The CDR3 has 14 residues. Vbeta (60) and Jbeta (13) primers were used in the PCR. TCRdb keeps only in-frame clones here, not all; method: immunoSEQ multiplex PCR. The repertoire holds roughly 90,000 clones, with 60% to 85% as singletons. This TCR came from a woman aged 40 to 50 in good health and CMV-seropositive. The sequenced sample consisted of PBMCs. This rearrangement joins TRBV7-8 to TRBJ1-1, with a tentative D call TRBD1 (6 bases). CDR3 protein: CASSSGQTNTEAFF. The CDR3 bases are TGTGCCAGCAGCTCTGGACAGACGAACACTGAAGCTTTCTTT.